Included here is one T cell receptor beta chain sequence, with context. Its specificity is unknown. This sample was taken from a study of shared clonotypes between healthy human individuals. Notes on the study in general: Clonotypes shared by all four sorted-subset donors had higher generation probabilities than non-shared clonotypes.

Trimming took off 0 bases at V and 4 bases at J, with 7 bases between the two ends. From germline, CDR1 is SGHDT and CDR2 YYEEEE. The CDR3 consists of 13 residues. Profiling relied on immunoSEQ multiplex PCR, and the TCRdb table lists in-frame clones only, not all of them. This table holds 300,000 to 400,000 clones, 87% found once. Specimen: memory CD8+ T cells sorted from blood. This sample's subset: CD45RO+ cells pooled with CCR7-negative TemRA cells. The V and J genes are TRBV5-6 and TRBJ1-1; the D is unclear. The clonotype was recovered from a man younger than 30 in good health. In DNA, the CDR3 is TGTGCCAGCAGCTTGGGTGAGGGCACTGAAGCTTTCTTT. It specifies CASSLGEGTEAFF.